This entry lists 9 T cell receptor beta chains sequenced from one sample in a study of blood T cells in healthy people across ages. Using a J-beta primer mix together with a sample-barcoded 5' primer, a second PCR was run for about 7 to 12 cycles. TCRdb re-derived calls from the 5' RACE reads in MiXCR, one entry per CDR3 protein. This sample yields 700,000 or so distinct CDR3 sequences, of which about 20% are seen a single time; about 22% belongs to the top ten. Material: blood. The receptors here all came from a man between 65 and 85 years old in good health.

This clonotype was seen a handful of times. V usage is TRBV7-2 and J usage is TRBJ1-1, with D unresolved. The CDR3 has 12 amino acids. Germline V gene lookup returns CDR1 SGHTA and CDR2 FQGNSA. The V and J ends lost 5 bases and 6 bases respectively, with 10 bases between them. The CDR3 nucleotides read TGTGCCAGCAGCCCACGAGGATCTGAAGCTTTCTTT. Protein: CASSPRGSEAFF.

The chain links TRBV29-1 to TRBJ1-3; D may be TRBD1 (5 bases). Germline CDR1 and CDR2: SQVTM and ANQGSEA. This CDR3 contains 12 residues. V dropped 7 bases and J dropped 0 bases, with 7 bases sitting between them. The CDR3 sequence is CSGGYSGNTIYF. The CDR3 DNA is TGCAGCGGGGGGTACTCTGGAAACACCATATATTTT.

This clonotype was detected only a few times. The rearrangement links TRBV6-2 or TRBV6-3 to TRBJ2-1, with D unresolved. V shed 2 bases and J shed 0 bases, with 5 bases lying between them. The CDR3 runs to 14 residues. Germline V gives CDR1 MNHEY, CDR2 SVGEGT. The chain's CDR3 is CASSYPSSYNEQFF. CDR3 DNA sequence: TGTGCCAGCAGTTACCCAAGCTCCTACAATGAGCAGTTCTTC.

V usage is TRBV11-2 and J usage is TRBJ2-5; D possibly uses TRBD1 or TRBD2 (5 bases each). This CDR3 is built from 15 residues. Germline V gene sequence: CDR1 SGHAT, CDR2 FQNNGV. Trimming removed 4 bases at V and 7 bases at J, with 19 bases between. CDR3 nucleotide sequence: TGTGCCAGCAGCTCCCGGGACCCTCTCTGGGGGACCCAGTACTTC. It codes for CASSSRDPLWGTQYF.

This clonotype was picked up a small number of times. The V gene is TRBV25-1, the J gene TRBJ2-3; unclear D gene. The germline gives CDR1 MGHDK, CDR2 SYGVNS. The CDR3 consists of 16 residues. V lost 5 bases to trimming and J lost 6 bases, with 21 bases between them. DNA for the CDR3: TGTGCCAGCAGTCTATCACCGGGTCCCCCGCTGGATACGCAGTATTTT. Translating it yields CASSLSPGPPLDTQYF.

This clonotype was seen more than once but under ten times. This chain connects TRBV7-9 to TRBJ1-4; no clear D. Between the trimmed V and J ends, which lost 1 base and 11 bases, there was a span of 11 bases. The CDR3 extends over 13 amino acids. Germline V gives CDR1 SEHNR, CDR2 FQNEAQ (reference sequence). DNA for the CDR3: TGTGCCAGCAGCTTAGGCAACGGGCTGAAACTGTTTTTT. Encoded protein: CASSLGNGLKLFF.

The rearrangement links TRBV6-6 to TRBJ2-1; D unresolved. Germline V gives CDR1 MNHNY, CDR2 SVGAGI (reference sequence). CDR3 length equals 13 residues. Trimming shortened V by 0 bases and J by 4 bases, and 4 bases separated the two germline ends. The chain's CDR3 is CASSYSVYNEQFF. Here the CDR3 DNA reads TGTGCCAGCAGTTACTCTGTGTACAATGAGCAGTTCTTC.

The V call is TRBV5-1, the J call TRBJ2-2; TRBD1 is a possible D gene (5 bases). CDR1 is SGHRS and CDR2 is YFSETQ in the germline V gene. V was shortened by 7 bases and J by 0 bases, with 7 bases between the two germline ends. This CDR3 contains 13 residues. The CDR3 DNA sequence: TGCGCCAGCCAGACAGCGAACACCGGGGAGCTGTTTTTT. Translation: CASQTANTGELFF. Filled out from reference TRBV5-1 and TRBJ2-2, the complete variable domain reads KAGVTQTPRYLIKTRGQQVTLSCSPISGHRSVSWYQQTPGQGLQFLFEYFSETQRNKGNFPGRFSGRQFSNSRSEMNVSTLELGDSALYLCASQTANTGELFFGEGSRLTVL.

This clonotype was seen ten or more times. V gene TRBV7-2 combines with J gene TRBJ2-3; no firm D call. The germline gives CDR1 SGHTA, CDR2 FQGNSA. Trimming cost V 2 bases and J 0 bases, with 12 bases left between them. This CDR3 contains 16 residues. CDR3 in amino acids: CASSLFRAGSTDTQYF. CDR3 bases: TGTGCCAGCAGCTTATTCCGGGCAGGAAGCACAGATACGCAGTATTTT.